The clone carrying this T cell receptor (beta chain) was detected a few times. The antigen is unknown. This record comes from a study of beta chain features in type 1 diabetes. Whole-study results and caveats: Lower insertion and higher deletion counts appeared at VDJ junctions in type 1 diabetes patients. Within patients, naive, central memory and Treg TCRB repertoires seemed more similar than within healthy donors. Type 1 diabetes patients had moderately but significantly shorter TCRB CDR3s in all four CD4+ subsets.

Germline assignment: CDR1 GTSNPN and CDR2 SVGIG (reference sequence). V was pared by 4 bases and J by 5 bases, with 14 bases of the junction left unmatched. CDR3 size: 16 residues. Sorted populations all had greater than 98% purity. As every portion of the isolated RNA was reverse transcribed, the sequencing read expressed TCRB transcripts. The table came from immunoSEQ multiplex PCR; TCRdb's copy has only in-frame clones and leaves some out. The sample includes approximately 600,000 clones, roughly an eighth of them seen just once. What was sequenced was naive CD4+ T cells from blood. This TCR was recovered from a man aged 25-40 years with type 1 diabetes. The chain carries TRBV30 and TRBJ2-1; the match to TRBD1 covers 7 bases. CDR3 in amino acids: CAWNPVWDSKDNEQFF. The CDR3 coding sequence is TGTGCCTGGAACCCAGTTTGGGACAGTAAGGACAATGAGCAGTTCTTC.